The rows below give T cell receptor beta chains drawn from one sample of a study of human T cells and chemical hapten exposure. TCRdb reprocessed the 5' RACE reads with MiXCR, giving one entry per CDR3 protein. Of 130,000 or so distinct CDR3 sequences in the sample, 3.5% to 5% were seen once. The receptors come from a female donor in good health. CDR3s include the opening cysteine and the closing phenylalanine or tryptophan.

>15|TRBJ2-5|TRBV2
CASSRTSGGKETQYF
>13|TRBJ1-2|TRBV7-2
CASSLGGRGGYTF
>14|TRBJ1-1|TRBV20-1
CSAREQTGISEAFF
>15|TRBJ2-7|TRBV7-9
CASSPRTGRAYEQYF
>10|TRBJ2-1|TRBV29-1
CSVSGVEQFF
>13|TRBJ2-2|TRBV20-1
CSASRVDTGELFF
>15|TRBJ2-5|TRBV20-1
CSAASGQGIAETQYF
>16|TRBJ1-5|TRBV19
CASSFIDGYSNQPQHF
>14|TRBJ2-7|TRBV5-1
CASSSAGPSYEQYF
>13|TRBJ2-5|TRBV12-3/TRBV12-4
CASSLWQGETQYF
>13|TRBJ1-5|TRBV20-1
CSARPGQNQPQHF
>16|TRBJ2-1|TRBV6-4
CASSDEGGSSYNEQFF
>11|TRBJ2-5|TRBV29-1
CSETTQETQYF
>14|TRBJ2-2|TRBV29-1
CSVKGQGNTGELFF
>15|TRBJ2-5|TRBV12-3/TRBV12-4
CASSSILAGQETQYF
>12|TRBJ2-5|TRBV6-2/TRBV6-3
CASSWARGTQYF
>10|TRBJ1-2|TRBV19
CASNFYGYTF
>11|TRBJ1-2|TRBV5-6
CASRRNYGYTF
>15|TRBJ1-1|TRBV7-2
CASSRDPQLYTEAFF
>12|TRBJ1-5|TRBV6-1
CASSGTAQPQHF
>14|TRBJ1-6|TRBV3-1
CASSQDFVNSPLHF
>17|TRBJ2-1|TRBV7-3
CASSLIVGSGGFNEQFF
>14|TRBJ1-3|TRBV12-3/TRBV12-4
CASSPQQQGNTIYF
>14|TRBJ2-5|TRBV12-3/TRBV12-4
CASSLSSFGETQYF
>14|TRBJ2-4|TRBV7-2
CASSLGLQQNIQYF